These 20 T cell receptor beta chains share one sample of origin, sequenced in a study of OX40 agonist ivuxolimab in advanced cancers. Sequencing was performed with immunoSEQ multiplex PCR; in TCRdb, only in-frame clones are kept and a portion is missing. The sample yields tens of thousands of clones, about 86% seen once. Sequencing used CD4+ or CD8+ T cells sorted from blood, obtained in a trial of the OX40 agonist ivuxolimab. These receptors came from an adult with an advanced solid tumor such as melanoma, head and neck, liver or kidney cancer.

The rearrangement uses TRBV11-2 and TRBJ2-7, with 8 bases matching TRBD1. The ends lost 4 bases at V and 1 base at J; junction bases unmatched: 6. The germline CDR1 and CDR2 sequences are SGHAT and FQNNGV. This CDR3 is 15 amino acids long. The CDR3 spells CASSSSTGASYEQYF. CDR3 nucleotide sequence: TGTGCCAGCAGCTCGTCGACAGGGGCTTCCTACGAGCAGTACTTC.

The CDR3, as DNA: TGTGCCTGGAGCCCTCTAAACTATGGCTACACCTTC. This codes for CAWSPLNYGYTF. The J gene is TRBJ1-2, the V gene TRBV30; D is ambiguous. This CDR3 region has 12 residues. V shed 3 bases and J shed 2 bases, with 7 bases lying between them. CDR1 is GTSNPN and CDR2 is SVGIG in the germline V gene (reference sequence).

The rearrangement links TRBV29-1 to TRBJ2-1, with D possibly being TRBD1 (6 bases). Trimming cost V 3 bases and J 2 bases, with 11 bases left between them. The germline V gene has CDR1 SQVTM and CDR2 ANQGSEA. The CDR3 extends over 14 amino acids. CDR3 nucleotides: TGCAGCGTTGATTGGCAGGGGACCTACAATGAGCAGTTCTTC. Translation: CSVDWQGTYNEQFF.

The chain joins TRBV19 to TRBJ2-5, with 10 bases that match TRBD1. The trim removed 3 bases at V and 5 bases at J, leaving 18 bases unmatched. The CDR3 is 19 amino acids. CDR1 is LNHDA and CDR2 is SQIVND in the germline V gene (reference sequence). CDR3 in DNA: TGTGCCAGTAGTATGACACATGACGGGACAGGGGTAAAGTACGAGACCCAGTACTTC. This sequence encodes CASSMTHDGTGVKYETQYF.

The CDR3: CASSFGGGEKLFF. DNA of the CDR3: TGTGCCAGCAGCTTTGGGGGGGGCGAAAAACTGTTTTTT. The V call is TRBV5-6, the J call TRBJ1-4, with D perhaps TRBD1 (6 bases). The V end was cut by 2 bases, the J end by 8 bases, with 10 bases between. This CDR3 spans 13 amino acids. Looked up from germline, CDR1 is SGHDT and CDR2 is YYEEEE.

V and J are TRBV27 and TRBJ1-1; D is uncertain. V lost 6 bases, J lost 7 bases, and 12 bases lay in between. Germline CDR1 is MNHEY and CDR2 is SMNVEV (reference sequence). The CDR3 is 12 residues long. In DNA form, the CDR3 reads TGTGCCAGCAGGGACCCCCTCGATGAAGCTTTCTTT. Amino acid sequence: CASRDPLDEAFF.

This sequence joins TRBV4-1 and TRBJ1-1, with D maybe TRBD1 (5 bases). The V gene lost 0 bases and the J gene lost 0 bases, with 8 bases spanning the gap. The CDR3 runs 15 residues. The V gene's germline CDR1 is MGHRA and CDR2 YSYEKL. CDR3 residues: CASSQDKGLNTEAFF. The CDR3 nucleotides are TGCGCCAGCAGCCAAGATAAGGGGTTGAACACTGAAGCTTTCTTT.

V gene TRBV2 combines with J gene TRBJ2-3; TRBD2 matches at 10 bases. J lost 14 bases, V lost 6 bases, and 8 bases had no gene match. This CDR3 spans 12 amino acids. Germline V gene lookup returns CDR1 SNHLY and CDR2 FYNNEI. The CDR3 sequence is CASRELAGVLYF. In DNA form, the CDR3 reads TGTGCCAGCAGGGAGCTAGCGGGAGTTCTGTATTTT.

The chain couples TRBV29-1 to TRBJ2-3; D is ambiguous. The germline V gene encodes CDR1 SQVTM and CDR2 ANQGSEA. Trimming shortened V by 0 bases and J by 7 bases, and 8 bases separated the two germline ends. The CDR3 has 12 amino acids. CDR3 bases: TGCAGCGTTGAAGATCTGGGAAATACGCAGTATTTT. This encodes CSVEDLGNTQYF.

The chain joins TRBV5-1 to TRBJ2-3; 11 bases align to TRBD2. The CDR3 has 17 residues. Germline lookup yields CDR1 SGHRS and CDR2 YFSETQ. V lost 0 bases to trimming and J lost 2 bases; unmatched junction nucleotides: 5. CDR3 region: CASSLGLAGGLTDTQYF. CDR3 bases: TGCGCCAGCAGCTTGGGGTTAGCGGGGGGGCTCACAGATACGCAGTATTTT.

The chain joins TRBV5-6 to TRBJ2-1; TRBD1 or TRBD2 may be the D gene (5 bases each). CDR3 length equals 14 residues. Germline assignment: CDR1 SGHDT and CDR2 YYEEEE. V dropped 4 bases and J dropped 6 bases, with 14 bases sitting between them. CDR3 amino acids: CASSLGTSSNEQFF. CDR3 in DNA: TGTGCCAGCAGCCTCGGGACCAGCAGCAATGAGCAGTTCTTC.

This clone was counted a few times. V usage is TRBV27 and J usage is TRBJ2-1; maybe TRBD1 (6 bases). Germline-derived CDR1 and CDR2 are MNHEY and SMNVEV (reference sequence). Trimming shortened V by 3 bases and J by 8 bases, and 14 bases separated the two germline ends. CDR3 length equals 14 residues. CDR3 in amino acids: CASSFRGVKDEQFF. CDR3 DNA sequence: TGTGCCAGCAGTTTCAGGGGAGTAAAAGATGAGCAGTTCTTC.

The DNA of the CDR3 is TGTGCCAGCAGCTTAGGTGGCGGCAGCAATCAGCCCCAGCATTTT. It is translated as CASSLGGGSNQPQHF. The V call is TRBV5-6, the J call TRBJ1-5; D is uncertain. V was cut by 2 bases and J by 1 base, with 10 bases left in between. CDR3 size: 15 residues. The germline gives CDR1 SGHDT, CDR2 YYEEEE.

CDR3 protein: CASSVGQTEAFF. The CDR3 nucleotides are TGTGCCAGCAGCGTTGGGCAGACTGAAGCTTTCTTT. V usage is TRBV9 and J usage is TRBJ1-1, with D hard to call. Per germline, CDR1 SGDLS and CDR2 YYNGEE. Trimming removed 2 bases at V and 5 bases at J, with 7 bases between. The CDR3 spans 12 residues.

The CDR3 loop reads CASSLPGLNTEAFF. For the CDR3, the DNA is TGTGCCAGCAGTTTACCCGGCCTAAACACTGAAGCTTTCTTT. The rearrangement uses TRBV27 and TRBJ1-1; D gene ambiguous. Trimming removed 2 bases from V and 2 bases from J, with 9 bases in between. This CDR3 is 14 amino acids long. The germline V gene has CDR1 MNHEY and CDR2 SMNVEV (reference sequence).

The chain has TRBV5-5 and TRBJ2-7, with 7 nucleotides matching TRBD1. The germline V gene encodes CDR1 SGHKS and CDR2 YYEKEE (reference sequence). CDR3 size: 13 residues. The ends lost 2 bases at V and 3 bases at J; junction bases unmatched: 2. CDR3 sequence (DNA): TGTGCCAGCAGCTTCTCAGGGGGCTACGAGCAGTACTTC. Protein sequence: CASSFSGGYEQYF.

This CDR3 reads CASSLYGSEAFF. The CDR3 nucleotides read TGTGCCAGCAGCTTGTACGGGAGTGAAGCTTTCTTT. The J gene is TRBJ1-1, the V gene TRBV7-2; D is unclear. CDR3 length: 12 amino acids. V was pared by 3 bases and J by 7 bases, with 9 bases between. The germline V gene has CDR1 SGHTA and CDR2 FQGNSA.

V and J are TRBV9 and TRBJ1-2, with 9 bases lining up with TRBD1. V lost 2 bases to trimming and J lost 3 bases; unmatched junction nucleotides: 11. Looked up from germline, CDR1 is SGDLS and CDR2 is YYNGEE. This CDR3 spans 17 amino acids. The CDR3: CASSVEVQGARYYGYTF. The CDR3 bases are TGTGCCAGCAGCGTGGAGGTACAGGGGGCTCGTTACTATGGCTACACCTTC.

The genes are TRBV7-9 and TRBJ2-5; D tentatively reads TRBD1 or TRBD2 (5 bases each). The length of the CDR3 is 16 residues. Trimming took 3 bases from V and 2 from J, leaving 16 bases between them. Germline V gene sequence: CDR1 SEHNR, CDR2 FQNEAQ (reference sequence). The CDR3 coding sequence is TGTGCCAGCAGCTTTCCGGGACCGACTCCACAAGAGACCCAGTACTTC. Encoded protein: CASSFPGPTPQETQYF.

The gene calls are TRBV19 and TRBJ2-4; 11 bases are a match to TRBD1. V lost 5 bases to trimming and J lost 6 bases; unmatched junction nucleotides: 3. This CDR3 spans 14 amino acids. Germline loops: CDR1 LNHDA, CDR2 SQIVND (reference sequence). The CDR3: CASSVGTGGNIQYF. The CDR3 DNA sequence: TGTGCCAGTAGTGTAGGGACAGGGGGAAACATTCAGTACTTC.